Listed here is a single TCR beta chain. This sample was included in a study of blood T cell repertoires in COVID-19. Profiling relied on immunoSEQ multiplex PCR, and the TCRdb table lists in-frame clones only, not all of them. The top ten clones hold roughly 20% of a sample with over 4,500 clones, 75% to 90% of them seen once. This sequence was found in a human donor in a cohort sampled during active COVID-19. Sequenced material: peripheral blood.

The CDR3 loop is CASGVWRTRGGSYNEQFF. DNA of the CDR3: TGTGCTAGTGGGGTTTGGAGGACCCGCGGGGGATCTTACAATGAGCAGTTCTTC. V and J are TRBV12-5 and TRBJ2-1, with TRBD2 identical over 7 bases. V lost 6 bases and J lost 4; bases outside the gene matches: 18. CDR3 length: 18 amino acids. Germline CDR1 reads LGHNT; CDR2 reads FRNRAP.